One sample yielded the 21 T cell receptor beta chains listed below, sequenced in a study of blood T cell repertoires in COVID-19. Some clones are missing from TCRdb's copy, which holds only in-frame ones; the method was immunoSEQ multiplex PCR. The sample lists tens of thousands of clones; about 70% were seen once. The sample taken for sequencing was peripheral blood. Receptor source: a woman between 50 and 59 years old with active or convalescent COVID-19.

The V and J genes are TRBV10-3 and TRBJ2-7, with TRBD1 identical over 9 bases. After removal of 5 bases from V and 4 bases from J, the junction contained 6 bases not matched to a gene. Germline V gives CDR1 ENHRY, CDR2 SYGVKD. The CDR3 covers 14 residues. As DNA, the CDR3 is TGTGCCATCAGTTCCGGGACAGGGCAGTACGAGCAGTACTTC. Protein: CAISSGTGQYEQYF.

DNA for the CDR3: TGTGCCACACTTTCTGGAAAACTGTTTTTT. It encodes CATLSGKLFF. The V call is TRBV19, the J call TRBJ1-4; D is uncertain. Germline CDR1 reads LNHDA; CDR2 reads SQIVND (reference sequence). There are 10 residues in the CDR3. Trimming stripped 10 bases from V and 10 bases from J, with 10 bases between.

The V and J genes are TRBV4-1 and TRBJ1-5; no reliable D call. The CDR3 is 15 residues long. From germline, CDR1 is MGHRA and CDR2 YSYEKL. The V end was cut by 3 bases, the J end by 0 bases, with 9 bases between. DNA for the CDR3: TGCGCCAGCAGCCACGAGGGTATTAGCAATCAGCCCCAGCATTTT. Amino acids: CASSHEGISNQPQHF.

This clone was seen only once. The chain is built from TRBV5-1 and TRBJ1-6; TRBD1 might be the D (5 bases). Trimming took off 0 bases at V and 0 bases at J, with 10 bases between the two ends. The CDR3 is 17 residues long. Per the germline V gene, CDR1 is SGHRS and CDR2 is YFSETQ. The CDR3 loop is CASSLGTLSSYNSPLHF. CDR3 nucleotides: TGCGCCAGCAGCTTGGGGACATTGAGCTCCTATAATTCACCCCTCCACTTT.

V and J are TRBV19 and TRBJ1-1; D possibly corresponds to TRBD1 (5 bases). V was pared by 1 base and J by 3 bases, with 12 bases between. The CDR3 totals 15 residues. Germline assignment: CDR1 LNHDA and CDR2 SQIVND (reference sequence). CDR3 loop: CASSIGNRHYTEAFF. The CDR3 DNA reads TGTGCCAGTAGTATAGGTAACAGGCATTACACTGAAGCTTTCTTT. Looking up the rest from reference TRBV19 and TRBJ1-1 gives the full variable domain: DGGITQSPKYLFRKEGQNVTLSCEQNLNHDAMYWYRQDPGQGLRLIYYSQIVNDFQKGDIAEGYSVSREKKESFPLTVTSAQKNPTAFYLCASSIGNRHYTEAFFGQGTRLTVV.

The rearrangement links TRBV28 to TRBJ2-7, with TRBD2 matching over 9 bases. The CDR3 covers 15 residues. Germline trimming cut 5 bases from V and 2 bases from J; bases unmatched to any gene: 7. Germline assignment: CDR1 MDHEN and CDR2 SYDVKM. The CDR3 sequence is CASSPRLAVAYEQYF. The DNA for the CDR3 is TGTGCCAGCAGTCCACGACTAGCGGTAGCCTACGAGCAGTACTTC.

This chain joins TRBV6-5 and TRBJ2-7; TRBD1 matches at 11 bases. J lost 2 bases, V lost 7 bases, and 7 bases had no gene match. CDR1 is MNHEY, CDR2 SVGAGI, per germline. This CDR3 contains 15 residues. CDR3 sequence: CASNRPGQGAYEQYF. In DNA form, the CDR3 reads TGTGCCAGCAATCGACCGGGACAGGGGGCCTACGAGCAGTACTTC.

The genes are TRBV28 and TRBJ2-6, with 10 bases aligning to TRBD1. V gave up 7 bases and J gave up 0 bases; unmatched junction bases: 9. CDR1 and CDR2 from the germline V gene are MDHEN and SYDVKM. The CDR3 consists of 18 residues. CDR3 in amino acids: CASTPPGTGVSGANVLTF. CDR3 bases: TGTGCCAGCACCCCACCCGGGACAGGGGTCTCTGGGGCCAACGTCCTGACTTTC.

The chain carries TRBV6-1 and TRBJ2-7; D is undetermined. Germline CDR1 reads MNHNS; CDR2 reads SASEGT. There are 12 residues in the CDR3. Trimming took 2 bases from V and 2 from J, leaving 4 bases between them. The CDR3 DNA reads as TGTGCCAGCAGTGAAACTACCTACGAGCAGTACTTC. The encoded protein is CASSETTYEQYF.

The genes are TRBV18 and TRBJ2-2; D may be TRBD1 (5 bases). V lost 4 bases, J lost 7 bases, and 10 bases lay in between. The CDR3 is 13 amino acids. Germline CDR1 and CDR2: KGHSH and LQKENI. In nucleotides, the CDR3 is TGTGCCAGCTCACTCCAGGGAAACGGGGAGCTGTTTTTT. It encodes CASSLQGNGELFF.

This clone appeared many times. The chain recombines TRBV21-1 with TRBJ2-1; no DNA check was done on the table's D call, TRBD1. TRBV21-1 is a pseudogene segment. The CDR3 contains 14 residues. The CDR3, as DNA: TGTGCCAGCAGCAAGTACAGGGGGAACAATGAGCAGTTCTTC. It yields the protein CASSKYRGNNEQFF.

The table lists this clone with a few counts. This chain connects TRBV28 to TRBJ2-7; 11 nucleotides agree with TRBD2. The CDR3 extends over 18 amino acids. Germline trimming cut 5 bases from V and 2 bases from J; bases unmatched to any gene: 14. CDR1 is MDHEN, CDR2 SYDVKM, per germline. The DNA for the CDR3 is TGTGCCAGCAGTCCCTTCCCGCGGGGACTAGCGGTTCCCTACGAGCAGTACTTC. Translated, it gives CASSPFPRGLAVPYEQYF. Supplemented by reference TRBV28 and TRBJ2-7, the full variable domain reads DVKVTQSSRYLVKRTGEKVFLECVQDMDHENMFWYRQDPGLGLRLIYFSYDVKMKEKGDIPEGYSVSREKKERFSLILESASTNQTSMYLCASSPFPRGLAVPYEQYFGPGTRLTVT.

The V and J genes are TRBV7-2 and TRBJ2-1; maybe TRBD1 (5 bases). Germline V gene sequence: CDR1 SGHTA, CDR2 FQGNSA. CDR3 length: 15 residues. Trimming removed 8 bases at V and 3 bases at J, with 17 bases between. The DNA of the CDR3 is TGTGCCAGCGAACCCTACAGGTCCGTCTACAATGAGCAGTTCTTC. The encoded protein is CASEPYRSVYNEQFF.

This chain uses TRBV5-1 with TRBJ2-1, with 8 nucleotides matching TRBD2. Germline V CDR1 and CDR2: SGHRS, YFSETQ. The CDR3 is 15 amino acids. Trimming cost V 4 bases and J 4 bases; bases outside gene matches: 7. The CDR3: CASSDSGNEYNEQFF. CDR3 in DNA: TGCGCCAGCAGCGATAGCGGGAACGAGTACAATGAGCAGTTCTTC.

This clone was observed a few times. CDR3 sequence reads: CSGRTGLNSPLHF. The CDR3 region has the DNA TGCAGCGGCCGGACAGGATTGAATTCACCCCTCCACTTT. The chain combines TRBV29-1 with TRBJ1-6, with 7 bases identical to TRBD1. The CDR3 contains 13 residues. Germline CDR1 is SQVTM and CDR2 is ANQGSEA. With V trimmed by 7 bases and J by 7 bases, 7 bases remained unmatched.

The genes are TRBV10-3 and TRBJ2-7, with D maybe TRBD2 (6 bases). Germline CDR1 is ENHRY and CDR2 is SYGVKD. The CDR3 sequence is 15 residues long. Trimming cost V 4 bases and J 5 bases, with 18 bases left between them. The CDR3 region is CAISVRTIRAHEQYF. The CDR3 DNA is TGTGCCATCAGTGTACGGACTATAAGGGCACACGAGCAGTACTTC.

By proportion, this clone is medium-sized (0.01 to 0.1%). The genes are TRBV7-2 and TRBJ2-7; 8 positions agree with TRBD1. The CDR3 has 14 residues. With V trimmed by 5 bases and J by 3 bases, 6 bases remained unmatched. The germline gives CDR1 SGHTA, CDR2 FQGNSA. This chain's CDR3 is CASSHAGTGYEQYF. The CDR3 bases are TGTGCCAGCAGCCATGCCGGGACAGGCTACGAGCAGTACTTC.

V is TRBV5-1 and J is TRBJ1-6; D remains unclear. The CDR3 consists of 14 residues. V was shortened by 4 bases and J by 7 bases, with 12 bases between the two germline ends. CDR1 and CDR2 from the germline V gene are SGHRS and YFSETQ. This CDR3 reads CASSLRRENSPLHF. In DNA, the CDR3 is TGCGCCAGCAGCCTGAGGAGGGAAAATTCACCCCTCCACTTT.

The chain is built from TRBV3-1 (or the pseudogene TRBV3-2) and TRBJ1-2, with a possible D match to TRBD1 (5 bases). Germline lookup yields CDR1 LGHDT and CDR2 YNNKEL (reference sequence). V lost 4 bases and J lost 2, with 11 bases in between. The CDR3 runs 14 residues. The CDR3 DNA follows: TGTGCCAGCAGCCCCGGTCAGGGCAACTATGGCTACACCTTC. It codes for CASSPGQGNYGYTF.

This chain uses TRBV6-6 with TRBJ2-3; 9 positions agree with TRBD2. The V segment lost 6 bases and the J segment 2 bases; nucleotides outside the gene matches: 9. The CDR3 has 16 amino acids. Germline-derived CDR1 and CDR2 are MNHNY and SVGAGI (reference sequence). The CDR3: CASRPRTSDFTDTQYF. Here the CDR3 DNA reads TGTGCCAGCAGGCCCAGGACTAGCGACTTCACAGATACGCAGTATTTT.

The chain employs TRBV5-1 and TRBJ2-7, with 12 nucleotides matching TRBD2. CDR3 length: 15 residues. CDR1 is SGHRS and CDR2 is YFSETQ in the germline V gene. V was clipped by 7 bases and J by 5 bases; unmatched bases: 10. DNA of the CDR3: TGCGCCAGCCGACTAGCGGGAGCCCCGAGGGACGAGCAGTACTTC. It yields the protein CASRLAGAPRDEQYF.